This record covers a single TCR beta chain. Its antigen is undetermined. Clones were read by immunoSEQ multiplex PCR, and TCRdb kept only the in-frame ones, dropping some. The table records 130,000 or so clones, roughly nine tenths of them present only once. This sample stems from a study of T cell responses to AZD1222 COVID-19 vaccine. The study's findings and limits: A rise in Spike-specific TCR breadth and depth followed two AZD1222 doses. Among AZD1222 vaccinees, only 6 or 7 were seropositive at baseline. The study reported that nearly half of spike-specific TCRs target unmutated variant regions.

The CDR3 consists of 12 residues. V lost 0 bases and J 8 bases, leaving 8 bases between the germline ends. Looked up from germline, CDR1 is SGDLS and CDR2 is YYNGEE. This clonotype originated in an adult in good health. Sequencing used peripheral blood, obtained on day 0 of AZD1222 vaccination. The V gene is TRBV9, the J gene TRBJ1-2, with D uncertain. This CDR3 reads CASSVGYRGYTF. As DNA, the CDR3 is TGTGCCAGCAGCGTAGGGTATCGGGGCTACACCTTC.